These T cell receptor beta chains were read from a single sample in a study of glioma-infiltrating T cells after dendritic cell vaccination. Profiled with immunoSEQ multiplex PCR; TCRdb holds only in-frame clones, not every one. The data show approximately 82,000 clones, 70% to 90% seen once. The sequenced sample was blood, obtained before dendritic cell vaccination. All receptors derive from a human donor with glioblastoma. CDR3s include the opening cysteine and the closing phenylalanine or tryptophan.

V: TRBV11-2
CDR3: CASSLASGNEQFF

V: TRBV25-1
CDR3: CASTSDYGYTF

V: TRBV6-6
CDR3: CASSYGGTVQETQYF

V: TRBV9
CDR3: CASSPHRTSGTNTGELFF

V: TRBV11-2
CDR3: CASSYGTGLIEQYF

V: TRBV18
CDR3: CASSETGTGGFGTEAFF

V: TRBV30
CDR3: CAWSPGILSVNTEAFF

V: TRBV30
CDR3: CAWRSGVNTEAFF

V: TRBV13
CDR3: CASSRQFSTDTQYF

V: TRBV27
CDR3: CASSTPDETGSGGVVAQYF

V: TRBV9
CDR3: CASSEGGGQGRSSPLHF

V: TRBV19
CDR3: CASSTQGPYYGYTF

V: TRBV19
CDR3: CASSIGGTSTDTQYF

V: TRBV28
CDR3: CASSSPTGTYEQYF

V: TRBV27
CDR3: CASSRIGEKLFF

V: TRBV9
CDR3: CASSGERFSGRDTGELFF

V: TRBV5-1
CDR3: CASSFWGLAGRDGYTF

V: TRBV7-3
CDR3: CASSWTSGGAWFF

V: TRBV5-1
CDR3: CASSPTQGTGTEAFF

V: TRBV30
CDR3: CAWSVQGVEQYF

V: TRBV10-1
CDR3: CASSEGPGLVSTGELFF

V: TRBV5-4
CDR3: CASSLGQGETQYF

V: TRBV27
CDR3: CASSPRLFTDTQYF

V: TRBV19
CDR3: CASMGTYNQPQHF

V: TRBV10-1
CDR3: CASSEAFSGELFF

V: TRBV9
CDR3: CASSARTGGDEQYF

V: TRBV18
CDR3: CASSPDLEGNQPQHF

V: TRBV19
CDR3: CASTDRLHSYEQYF

V: TRBV30
CDR3: CAWTYGGVSYEQYF

V: TRBV29-1
CDR3: CSVSTGGGYGYTF

V: TRBV2
CDR3: CASTTEVSGGYEKLFF

V: TRBV2
CDR3: CASRPSYPASPLHF

V: TRBV6-1
CDR3: CASKETGASEQYF